This TCR beta chain was sequenced for a study of blood T cell repertoires in COVID-19. Study information: Samples taken during acute and convalescent COVID-19 were collected in the United States, Italy and Spain. In each case, the material was cDNA or gDNA derived from T cells, B-cell-depleted T cells, or PBMCs.

Per the original data handling: Nucleated cell counts were estimated from reference gene primer amplification. Profiled with immunoSEQ multiplex PCR; TCRdb holds only in-frame clones, not every one. D and trimming were read from the DNA, whereas the V and J calls and clone size are those reported in that table. The sample shows around 29,000 clones, about two thirds of them seen only once. The CDR3 extends over 14 amino acids. Between the trimmed V and J ends, which lost 0 bases and 2 bases, there was a span of 7 bases. CDR1 MNHEY and CDR2 SVGAGI come from the germline V gene. The chain recombines TRBV6-5 with TRBJ2-5; D ambiguous. The sequence was obtained from a human donor in a cohort sampled during active COVID-19. The sequencing sample was made of peripheral blood. The CDR3 here is CASSYSGRQETQYF. In DNA form, the CDR3 reads TGTGCCAGCAGTTACTCTGGCAGACAAGAGACCCAGTACTTC.